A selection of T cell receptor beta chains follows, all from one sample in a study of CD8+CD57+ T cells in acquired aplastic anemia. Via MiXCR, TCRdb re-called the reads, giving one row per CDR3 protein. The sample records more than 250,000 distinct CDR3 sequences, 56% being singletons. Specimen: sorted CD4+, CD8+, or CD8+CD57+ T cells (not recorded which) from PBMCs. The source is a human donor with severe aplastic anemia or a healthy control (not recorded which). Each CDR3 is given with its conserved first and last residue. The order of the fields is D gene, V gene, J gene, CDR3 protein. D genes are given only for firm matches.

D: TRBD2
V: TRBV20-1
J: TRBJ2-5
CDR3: CSATPGLVQETQYF

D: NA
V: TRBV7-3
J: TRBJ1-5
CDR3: CASSLTGGQPQHF

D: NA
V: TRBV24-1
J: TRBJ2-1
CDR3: CATGRTGLYNEQFF

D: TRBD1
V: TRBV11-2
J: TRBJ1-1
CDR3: CASSLTGATEAFF

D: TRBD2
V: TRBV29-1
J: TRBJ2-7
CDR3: CSVEAGAGVGEQYF

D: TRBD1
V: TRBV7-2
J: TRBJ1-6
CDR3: CASSFSTGADNSPLHF

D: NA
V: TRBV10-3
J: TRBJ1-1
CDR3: CAISRQVLNTEAFF

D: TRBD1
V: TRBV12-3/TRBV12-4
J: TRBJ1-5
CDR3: CASRATGDAQPQHF

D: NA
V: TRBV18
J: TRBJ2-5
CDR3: CASSPRQGETQYF

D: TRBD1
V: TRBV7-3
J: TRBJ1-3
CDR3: CASSPGQGLTGNTIYF

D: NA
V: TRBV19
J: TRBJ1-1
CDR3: CASQQGSLTEAFF

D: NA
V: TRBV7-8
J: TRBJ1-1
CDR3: CASSFRLGQSEAFF

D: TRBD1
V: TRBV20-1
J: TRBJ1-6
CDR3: CSAQKTGTSSPLHF

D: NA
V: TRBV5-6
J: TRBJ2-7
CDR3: CASSLGGGAFNEQYF

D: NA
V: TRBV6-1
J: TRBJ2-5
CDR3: CASRGGTPRAQYF

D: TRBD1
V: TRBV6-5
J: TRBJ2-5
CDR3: CASTETGARETQYF

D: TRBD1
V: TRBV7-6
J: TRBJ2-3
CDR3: CASSRDRETDTQYF

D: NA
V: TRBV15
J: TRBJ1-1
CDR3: CATSFEEQDTEAFF

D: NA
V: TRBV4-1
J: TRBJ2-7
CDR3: CASSQDGASYEQYF

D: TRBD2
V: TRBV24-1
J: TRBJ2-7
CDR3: CATSESGGPLDEQYF

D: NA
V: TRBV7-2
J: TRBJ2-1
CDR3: CASSLLNEQFF

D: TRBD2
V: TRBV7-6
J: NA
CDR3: CASSSTTSGSYEQYF